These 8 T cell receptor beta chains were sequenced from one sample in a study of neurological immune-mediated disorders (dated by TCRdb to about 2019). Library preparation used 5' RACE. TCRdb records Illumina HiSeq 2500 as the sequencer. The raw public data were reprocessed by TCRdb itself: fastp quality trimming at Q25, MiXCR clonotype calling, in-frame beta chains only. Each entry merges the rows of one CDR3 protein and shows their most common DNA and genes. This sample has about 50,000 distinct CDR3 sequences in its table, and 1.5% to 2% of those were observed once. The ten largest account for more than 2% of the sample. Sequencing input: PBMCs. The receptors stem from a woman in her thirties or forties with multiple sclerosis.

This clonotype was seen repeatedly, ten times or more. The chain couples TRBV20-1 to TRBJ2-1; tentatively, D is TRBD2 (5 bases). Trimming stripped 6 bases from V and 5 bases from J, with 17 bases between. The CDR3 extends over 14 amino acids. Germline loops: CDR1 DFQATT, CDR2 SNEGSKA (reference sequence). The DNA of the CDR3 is TGCAGTGCGGCGGGTCCCCGATGGGACAATGAGCAGTTCTTC. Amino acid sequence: CSAAGPRWDNEQFF.

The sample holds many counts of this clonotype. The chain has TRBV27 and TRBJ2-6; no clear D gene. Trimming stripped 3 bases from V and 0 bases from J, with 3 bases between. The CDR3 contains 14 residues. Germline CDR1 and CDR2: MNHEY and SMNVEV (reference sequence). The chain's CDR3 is CASSFLSGANVLTF. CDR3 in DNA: TGTGCCAGCAGTTTCCTCTCTGGGGCCAACGTCCTGACTTTC.

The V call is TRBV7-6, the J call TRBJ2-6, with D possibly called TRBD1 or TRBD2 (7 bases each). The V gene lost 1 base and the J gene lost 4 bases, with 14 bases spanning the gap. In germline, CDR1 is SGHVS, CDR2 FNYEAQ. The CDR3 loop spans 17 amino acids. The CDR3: CASSLGEGADGANVLTF. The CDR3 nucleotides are TGTGCCAGCAGCTTAGGGGAGGGGGCGGACGGGGCCAACGTCCTGACTTTC.

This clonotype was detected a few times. The CDR3 bases are TGCAGTGCTCCGACAGGGGGAACTGAAGCTTTCTTT. Translated, it gives CSAPTGGTEAFF. The chain employs TRBV20-1 and TRBJ1-1; TRBD1 agrees at 9 bases. Germline V gene sequence: CDR1 DFQATT, CDR2 SNEGSKA (reference sequence). The junction had 3 bases not matched to a gene; V was cut back by 5 bases and J by 5 bases. The CDR3 length is 12 residues.

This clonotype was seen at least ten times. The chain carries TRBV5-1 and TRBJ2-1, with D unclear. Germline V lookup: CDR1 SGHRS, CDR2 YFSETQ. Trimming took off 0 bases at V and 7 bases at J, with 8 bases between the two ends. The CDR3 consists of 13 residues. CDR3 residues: CASSLEVANEQFF. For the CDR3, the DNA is TGCGCCAGCAGCTTGGAGGTGGCGAATGAGCAGTTCTTC.

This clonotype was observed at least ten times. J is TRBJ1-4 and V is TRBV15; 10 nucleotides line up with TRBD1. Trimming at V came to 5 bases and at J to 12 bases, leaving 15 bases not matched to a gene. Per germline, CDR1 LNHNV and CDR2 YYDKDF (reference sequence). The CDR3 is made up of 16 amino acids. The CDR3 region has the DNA TGTGCCACCAGCTACGGTCGGAGACAGGGGGCGCGGGAACTGTTTTTT. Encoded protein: CATSYGRRQGARELFF. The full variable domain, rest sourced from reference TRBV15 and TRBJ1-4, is DAMVIQNPRYQVTQFGKPVTLSCSQTLNHNVMYWYQQKSSQAPKLLFHYYDKDFNNEADTPDNFQSRRPNTSFCFLDIRSPGLGDTAMYLCATSYGRRQGARELFFGSGTQLSVL.

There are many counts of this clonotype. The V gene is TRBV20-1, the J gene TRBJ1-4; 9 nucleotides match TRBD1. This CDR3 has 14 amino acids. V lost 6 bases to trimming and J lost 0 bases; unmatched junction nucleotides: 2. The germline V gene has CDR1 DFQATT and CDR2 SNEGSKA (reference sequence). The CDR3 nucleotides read TGCAGTGCCGGGACAGGGACAACTAATGAAAAACTGTTTTTT. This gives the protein CSAGTGTTNEKLFF.

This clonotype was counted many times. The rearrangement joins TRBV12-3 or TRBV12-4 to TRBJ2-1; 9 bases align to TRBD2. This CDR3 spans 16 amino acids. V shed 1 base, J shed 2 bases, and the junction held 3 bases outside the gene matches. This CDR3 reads CASSLEASGAYNEQFF. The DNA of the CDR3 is TGTGCCAGCAGTTTAGAAGCTAGCGGGGCCTACAATGAGCAGTTCTTC.